These 3 T cell receptor beta chains originate from one sample sequenced in a study of blood T cells in healthy people across ages. Using a J-beta primer mix together with a sample-barcoded 5' primer, a second PCR was run for roughly 6 to 12 cycles. A single record per CDR3 protein comes from TCRdb applying MiXCR to the 5' RACE reads. This table holds about 290,000 distinct CDR3 sequences, 25% to 30% found once. The sample consisted of blood. The receptor source for this set is a woman aged 70-85 years in good health.

There are a few counts of this clonotype. The chain recombines TRBV6-5 with TRBJ2-1, with 7 bases fitting TRBD2. The CDR3 has 15 amino acids. Germline V gene data show CDR1 as MNHEY and CDR2 as SVGAGI. V was pared by 2 bases and J by 1 base, with 2 bases of the junction left unmatched. The CDR3 here is CASSYRGRSYNEQFF. The CDR3, as DNA: TGTGCCAGCAGTTACCGCGGGAGATCCTACAATGAGCAGTTCTTC.

The chain's CDR3 is CASSAGGQGGNTIYF. The CDR3 DNA is TGCGCCAGCAGCGCCGGGGGACAGGGGGGAAACACCATATATTTT. The chain recombines TRBV5-1 with TRBJ1-3; TRBD1 matches 10 bases. V was pared by 4 bases and J by 4 bases, with 5 bases of the junction left unmatched. Germline assignment: CDR1 SGHRS and CDR2 YFSETQ. CDR3 length: 15 residues.

V usage is TRBV29-1 and J usage is TRBJ2-5; 11 nucleotides agree with TRBD2. The last part of the DNA fits TRBJ2-1 better; the J call may be wrong. This CDR3 is built from 14 residues. Germline V lookup: CDR1 SQVTM, CDR2 ANQGSEA. This CDR3 is CSVELSGRAFEQFF. Here the CDR3 DNA reads TGCAGCGTTGAACTTAGCGGGAGGGCCTTTGAGCAGTTCTTC.